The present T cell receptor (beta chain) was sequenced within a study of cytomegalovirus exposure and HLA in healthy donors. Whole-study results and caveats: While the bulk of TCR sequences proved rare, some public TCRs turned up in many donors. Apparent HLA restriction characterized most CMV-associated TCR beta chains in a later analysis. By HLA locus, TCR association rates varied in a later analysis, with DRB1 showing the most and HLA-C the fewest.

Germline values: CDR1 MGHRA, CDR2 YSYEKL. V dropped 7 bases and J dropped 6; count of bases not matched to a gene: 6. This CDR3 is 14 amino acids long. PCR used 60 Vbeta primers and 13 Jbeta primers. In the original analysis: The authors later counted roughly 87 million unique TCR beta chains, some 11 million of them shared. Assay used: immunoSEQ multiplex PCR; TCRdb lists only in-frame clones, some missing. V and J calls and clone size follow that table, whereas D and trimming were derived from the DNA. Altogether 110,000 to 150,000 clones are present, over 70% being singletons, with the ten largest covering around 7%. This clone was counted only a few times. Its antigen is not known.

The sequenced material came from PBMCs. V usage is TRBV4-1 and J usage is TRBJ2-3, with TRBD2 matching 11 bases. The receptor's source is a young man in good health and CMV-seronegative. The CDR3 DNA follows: TGCGCCAGCACGGAACTAGCGGGAGTGGATACGCAGTATTTT. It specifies CASTELAGVDTQYF.